There are a few counts of the clone carrying this T cell receptor (beta chain). A sample-barcoded 5' primer and a J-beta primer mix were used in a second PCR of roughly 7 to 12 cycles. In TCRdb, the 5' RACE reads were re-called with MiXCR into one record per CDR3 protein. This repertoire shows 1.4 million to 1.5 million distinct CDR3 sequences, 42% found once; its top ten account for 7.9%. The source of the sample is a study of blood T cells in healthy people across ages. This CDR3 is built from 14 residues. The V gene lost 3 bases and the J gene lost 2 bases, with 11 bases spanning the gap. The sequencing input was blood. The chain combines TRBV12-3 or TRBV12-4 with TRBJ2-7; D may be TRBD1 (5 bases). The sequence was obtained from a woman between 18 and 30 years old in good health. The CDR3 sequence: CASSLGQVTYEQYF. The CDR3 nucleotides read TGTGCCAGCAGTTTGGGGCAGGTGACCTACGAGCAGTACTTC.